The 24 T cell receptor beta chains below were found in one sample sequenced in a study of blood T cell repertoires in COVID-19 (dated by TCRdb to about 2020). Receptor libraries were prepared by the immunoSEQ multiplex PCR assay. TCRdb stores this immuneACCESS table with in-frame sequences only. Part of the clones is absent; in the studies checked, under half of the shortfall reflects unresolved V genes, and no reason is known for the rest. This sample has roughly 29,000 clones in its table, and roughly 93% of those were observed once. Jointly, the top ten make up more than 0.8% of the sample. Sequenced sample: peripheral blood. The receptors were gathered from an older woman with COVID-19, enrolled during active disease.

J is TRBJ1-3 and V is TRBV3-1 (or the pseudogene TRBV3-2); D is unresolved. V lost 0 bases to trimming and J lost 0 bases, with 9 bases between them. Germline V CDR1 and CDR2: LGHDT, YNNKEL (reference sequence). This CDR3 contains 16 residues. CDR3 sequence: CASSQDLNPSGNTIYF. The CDR3 nucleotides read TGTGCCAGCAGCCAAGATCTAAATCCCTCTGGAAACACCATATATTTT.

This chain connects TRBV7-9 to TRBJ2-2; 8 bases match TRBD1. The V gene end was trimmed by 1 base and the J gene end by 1 base; junction bases not matched to a gene: 11. CDR1 and CDR2 (germline): SEHNR, FQNEAQ (reference sequence). This CDR3 comprises 19 residues. The CDR3 coding sequence is TGTGCCAGCAGCTTAGGGGCTTTACAGGGGGTTAAGAACACCGGGGAGCTGTTTTTT. Protein: CASSLGALQGVKNTGELFF.

The J gene is TRBJ2-7, the V gene TRBV6-5; 8 bases agree with TRBD1. V lost 0 bases, J lost 3 bases, and 7 bases stayed unmatched. CDR1 and CDR2 (germline): MNHEY, SVGAGI. This CDR3 contains 16 residues. Here the CDR3 DNA reads TGTGCCAGCAGTTACTCGGGGACAGGCCTAGTCTACGAGCAGTACTTC. It codes for CASSYSGTGLVYEQYF.

The genes are TRBV11-2 and TRBJ1-1; D is unclear. Germline V lookup: CDR1 SGHAT, CDR2 FQNNGV. The CDR3 has 16 residues. Trimming took off 3 bases at V and 3 bases at J, with 17 bases between the two ends. The CDR3 DNA reads TGTGCCAGCAGCTTGTGGGCGGGTGAGCGGGACACTGAAGCTTTCTTT. It is translated as CASSLWAGERDTEAFF.

The V and J genes are TRBV14 and TRBJ1-4, with 7 nucleotides matching TRBD1. With 1 base clipped from V and 4 bases from J, the junction kept 6 bases outside the gene matches. The CDR3 spans 16 residues. The germline V gene encodes CDR1 SGHDN and CDR2 FVKESK. CDR3 sequence reads: CASSQVPTGFNEKLFF. CDR3 DNA: TGTGCCAGCAGCCAAGTTCCGACAGGGTTTAATGAAAAACTGTTTTTT.

The chain uses TRBV11-1 and TRBJ2-5; 8 bases map to TRBD2. Germline V gene sequence: CDR1 SGHAT, CDR2 FQDESV (reference sequence). The V and J ends lost 0 bases and 5 bases, in that order; junction bases with no gene match: 8. The CDR3 totals 16 residues. CDR3 protein: CASSLAGWREEETQYF. The CDR3, as DNA: TGTGCCAGCAGCTTAGCGGGGTGGCGGGAGGAGGAGACCCAGTACTTC.

DNA of the CDR3: TGTGCCAGCATCATACAGGGGGCTTTCAATCAGCCCCAGCATTTT. Protein: CASIIQGAFNQPQHF. This sequence joins TRBV28 and TRBJ1-5; 9 bases fit TRBD1. The CDR3 runs 15 residues. The ends lost 7 bases at V and 3 bases at J; junction bases unmatched: 7. CDR1 is MDHEN, CDR2 SYDVKM, per germline.

J is TRBJ1-3 and V is TRBV14, with 7 bases that match TRBD1. V shed 2 bases, J shed 14 bases, and the junction held 12 bases outside the gene matches. The germline gives CDR1 SGHDN, CDR2 FVKESK. The CDR3 extends over 14 amino acids. As DNA, the CDR3 is TGTGCCAGCAGCCAAAGTGCCCCGGGACAGCCACTATATTTT. It yields the protein CASSQSAPGQPLYF.

The chain is built from TRBV18 and TRBJ2-5, with 10 bases fitting TRBD1. The CDR3 extends over 17 amino acids. The germline CDR1 and CDR2 sequences are KGHSH and LQKENI. The V segment lost 3 bases and the J segment 3 bases; nucleotides outside the gene matches: 10. The CDR3 DNA sequence: TGTGCCAGCTCACCTTCCGTCGGGACAGGGGACAAAGAGACCCAGTACTTC. The encoded protein is CASSPSVGTGDKETQYF.

This chain connects TRBV6-2 or TRBV6-3 to TRBJ2-6, with D perhaps matching TRBD1 (5 bases). The CDR3 spans 16 residues. V dropped 2 bases and J dropped 0 bases, with 8 bases sitting between them. Looked up from germline, CDR1 is MNHEY and CDR2 is SVGEGT. The CDR3 DNA follows: TGTGCCAGCAGTTACCCCCAGGGCTCTGGGGCCAACGTCCTGACTTTC. Its translation is CASSYPQGSGANVLTF.

V is TRBV7-2 and J is TRBJ2-5; 7 bases line up with TRBD1. CDR1 and CDR2 (germline): SGHTA, FQGNSA. V was pared by 3 bases and J by 4 bases, with 5 bases of the junction left unmatched. CDR3 length: 14 residues. DNA of the CDR3: TGTGCCAGCAGCTTCACAGGGGTGAGAGAGACCCAGTACTTC. Amino acids: CASSFTGVRETQYF. Full variable domain (remainder filled in from reference TRBV7-2 and TRBJ2-5): GAGVSQSPSNKVTEKGKDVELRCDPISGHTALYWYRQSLGQGLEFLIYFQGNSAPDKSGLPSDRFSAERTGGSVSTLTIQRTQQEDSAVYLCASSFTGVRETQYFGPGTRLLVL.

This chain connects TRBV28 to TRBJ1-2; 8 bases line up with TRBD1. This CDR3 is built from 15 residues. Germline V lookup: CDR1 MDHEN, CDR2 SYDVKM. J gave up 2 bases and V 7 bases, and 9 bases lay outside the gene matches. In DNA form, the CDR3 reads TGTGCCAGCAACGGACAGGGCATCAGGAACTATGGCTACACCTTC. Encoded protein: CASNGQGIRNYGYTF.

This rearrangement joins TRBV28 to TRBJ1-2; 8 bases are shared with TRBD1. Germline assignment: CDR1 MDHEN and CDR2 SYDVKM. The V gene end was trimmed by 6 bases and the J gene end by 3 bases; junction bases not matched to a gene: 6. This CDR3 is 14 amino acids long. Here the CDR3 reads CASSSGGAYYGYTF. In DNA, the CDR3 is TGTGCCAGCAGCTCAGGGGGCGCGTACTATGGCTACACCTTC.

The rearrangement uses TRBV7-2 and TRBJ2-1; 7 bases agree with TRBD2. Germline V gene sequence: CDR1 SGHTA, CDR2 FQGNSA. V shed 4 bases and J 7 bases; nucleotides not matched to a gene: 7. The CDR3 contains 14 residues. The CDR3 bases are TGTGCCAGCAGCTCAACATTTAGCGGGAATGAGCAGTTCTTC. Its translation: CASSSTFSGNEQFF.

The chain uses TRBV28 and TRBJ2-6; D call uncertain. Germline V gene data show CDR1 as MDHEN and CDR2 as SYDVKM. CDR3 length equals 14 residues. Trimming took off 8 bases at V and 1 base at J, with 9 bases between the two ends. As DNA, the CDR3 is TGTGCCAGCCGTCCTTCTTCTGGGGCCAACGTCCTGACTTTC. It translates to CASRPSSGANVLTF.

This chain uses TRBV9 with TRBJ2-2, with TRBD2 identical over 9 bases. Germline CDR1 reads SGDLS; CDR2 reads YYNGEE. CDR3 size: 16 residues. V shed 4 bases and J 6 bases; nucleotides not matched to a gene: 10. The CDR3 DNA follows: TGTGCCAGCAGCCCCTTAGCGGGAGAGGTACCCGGGGAGCTGTTTTTT. It specifies CASSPLAGEVPGELFF. The variable domain in full, with the rest retrieved from reference TRBV9 and TRBJ2-2, is DSGVTQTPKHLITATGQRVTLRCSPRSGDLSVYWYQQSLDQGLQFLIQYYNGEERAKGNILERFSAQQFPDLHSELNLSSLELGDSALYFCASSPLAGEVPGELFFGEGSRLTVL.

To note about this clone: The sample holds other DNA sequences that translate to the same CDR3. The V and J genes are TRBV7-9 and TRBJ1-1; unclear D gene. The V end was cut by 2 bases, the J end by 0 bases, with 4 bases between. The CDR3 runs 13 residues. The germline gives CDR1 SEHNR, CDR2 FQNEAQ (reference sequence). CDR3 residues: CASSLTVNTEAFF. CDR3 bases: TGTGCCAGCAGCTTAACAGTGAACACTGAAGCTTTCTTT.

The rearrangement uses TRBV6-1 and TRBJ2-3; 10 bases fit TRBD2. Germline CDR1 is MNHNS and CDR2 is SASEGT. V was pared by 2 bases and J by 10 bases, with 12 bases of the junction left unmatched. CDR3 size: 16 residues. CDR3 protein: CASSELVAGGQGSQYF. As DNA, the CDR3 is TGTGCCAGCAGTGAATTGGTAGCGGGAGGCCAGGGGTCGCAGTATTTT.

The V gene is TRBV7-9, the J gene TRBJ1-4; maybe TRBD1 (6 bases). Per the germline V gene, CDR1 is SEHNR and CDR2 is FQNEAQ (reference sequence). The CDR3 loop spans 16 amino acids. V lost 6 bases and J lost 5, with 19 bases in between. Here the CDR3 DNA reads TGTGCCAGCAGATCGACAGGACGAAGGGACAATGAAAAACTGTTTTTT. As protein: CASRSTGRRDNEKLFF. The full variable domain, with the rest looked up from reference TRBV7-9 and TRBJ1-4, is DTGVSQNPRHKITKRGQNVTFRCDPISEHNRLYWYRQTLGQGPEFLTYFQNEAQLEKSRLLSDRFSAERPKGSFSTLEIQRTEQGDSAMYLCASRSTGRRDNEKLFFGSGTQLSVL.

The CDR3 protein is CASSFVLGTGQETQYF. The CDR3 coding sequence is TGCGCCAGCAGCTTCGTCTTGGGGACAGGGCAAGAGACCCAGTACTTC. The genes are TRBV5-1 and TRBJ2-5; 9 bases fit TRBD1. The CDR3 is made up of 16 amino acids. Germline-derived CDR1 and CDR2 are SGHRS and YFSETQ. Unmatched junction bases numbered 7, after V lost 2 bases and J lost 2 bases.

This chain links TRBV7-6 with TRBJ2-2, with 8 bases identical to TRBD1. The V gene end was trimmed by 5 bases and the J gene end by 2 bases; junction bases not matched to a gene: 19. This CDR3 is built from 20 residues. Per the germline V gene, CDR1 is SGHVS and CDR2 is FNYEAQ. CDR3 sequence: CASSLSPGQGVGVNTGELFF. CDR3 in DNA: TGTGCCAGCAGCCTATCGCCCGGACAGGGAGTTGGAGTAAACACCGGGGAGCTGTTTTTT.

This chain connects TRBV11-2 to TRBJ2-5, with 10 positions matching TRBD2. With 2 bases clipped from V and 5 bases from J, the junction kept 8 bases outside the gene matches. There are 16 residues in the CDR3. Per the germline V gene, CDR1 is SGHAT and CDR2 is FQNNGV. The CDR3, as DNA: TGTGCCAGCAGCTTACGCCAGCGGGAGGGCCGTGAGACCCAGTACTTC. This encodes CASSLRQREGRETQYF. The full variable domain, rest sourced from reference TRBV11-2 and TRBJ2-5, is EAGVAQSPRYKIIEKRQSVAFWCNPISGHATLYWYQQILGQGPKLLIQFQNNGVVDDSQLPKDRFSAERLKGVDSTLKIQPAKLEDSAVYLCASSLRQREGRETQYFGPGTRLLVL.

This sequence joins TRBV19 and TRBJ1-3; TRBD1 matches 9 bases. Germline loops: CDR1 LNHDA, CDR2 SQIVND (reference sequence). This CDR3 comprises 19 residues. The junction had 15 bases not matched to a gene; V was cut back by 2 bases and J by 4 bases. The CDR3 sequence is CASSIPRDRASNAGNTIYF. In DNA, the CDR3 is TGTGCCAGTAGTATACCTCGGGACAGGGCCTCCAACGCCGGAAACACCATATATTTT.

The V and J genes are TRBV6-5 and TRBJ1-2, with D unclear. Trimming shortened V by 5 bases and J by 3 bases, and 13 bases separated the two germline ends. The CDR3 loop spans 14 amino acids. The V gene's germline CDR1 is MNHEY and CDR2 SVGAGI. CDR3: CASSPPGEYYGYTF. Here the CDR3 DNA reads TGTGCCAGCAGTCCCCCCGGGGAATACTATGGCTACACCTTC.